These 23 T cell receptor beta chains were all obtained from the same sample, sequenced in a study of tumor-infiltrating lymphocytes in oesophageal squamous cell carcinoma. TCRdb reprocessed the PCR reads with MiXCR, giving one entry per CDR3 protein. The table records under 20,000 distinct CDR3 sequences, roughly two fifths of them present only once. The sample consisted of esophageal tumor tissue. The origin of the receptors is a male donor with esophageal squamous cell carcinoma.

This clonotype was recorded a few times. This sequence joins TRBV7-2 and TRBJ2-7, with TRBD2 identical over 7 bases. Trimming cost V 4 bases and J 7 bases; bases outside gene matches: 16. Per the germline V gene, CDR1 is SGHTA and CDR2 is FQGNSA. This CDR3 comprises 16 residues. The DNA of the CDR3 is TGTGCCAGCAGCTGGCGACTAGCAAGTAATCACAATGAGCAGTACTTC. This encodes CASSWRLASNHNEQYF.

This clonotype is labeled medium-sized (0.01 to 0.1%). The chain recombines TRBV7-9 with TRBJ1-1; TRBD1 is a possible D gene (5 bases). Trimming took off 5 bases at V and 1 base at J, with 11 bases between the two ends. CDR1 is SEHNR, CDR2 FQNEAQ, per germline (reference sequence). The CDR3 has 14 amino acids. This CDR3 is CASSVQVKNTEAFF. The CDR3 nucleotides are TGTGCCAGCAGCGTACAGGTTAAGAACACTGAAGCTTTCTTT.

As regards this clonotype: The CDR3 ends on some other residue instead of the conserved phenylalanine or tryptophan, so this is likely a read error. The DNA is omitted, as the CDR3 cannot be located on it reliably, and the CDR3 follows TCRdb's listing. The chain links TRBV7-2 to TRBJ2-6; TRBD2 was called by the table and not checked on the DNA. The length of the CDR3 is 8 amino acids, counting both ends. From germline, CDR1 is SGHTA and CDR2 FQGNSA. The CDR3 here is CASSLTSG.

The chain uses TRBV9 and TRBJ1-4; D not certain. V lost 3 bases, J lost 8 bases, and 17 bases lay in between. Germline lookup yields CDR1 SGDLS and CDR2 YYNGEE. The CDR3 loop spans 15 amino acids. The CDR3 is CASSEQGGEGEKLFF. In DNA, the CDR3 is TGTGCCAGCAGCGAGCAAGGAGGAGAAGGGGAAAAACTGTTTTTT.

The chain couples TRBV19 to TRBJ1-1; perhaps TRBD1 as D (5 bases). Trimming took 4 bases from V and 5 from J, leaving 20 bases between them. The CDR3 extends over 16 amino acids. CDR1 and CDR2 from the germline V gene are LNHDA and SQIVND (reference sequence). The CDR3 reads CASSTEIQVVGTEAFF. The DNA of the CDR3 is TGTGCCAGTAGTACCGAGATACAGGTCGTCGGGACTGAAGCTTTCTTT.

The V call is TRBV7-6, the J call TRBJ2-5, with 7 bases aligning to TRBD2. Judging by the DNA end, TRBJ2-7 fits better; the J call may be wrong. From germline, CDR1 is SGHVS and CDR2 FNYEAQ. The CDR3 runs 14 residues. The DNA for the CDR3 is TGTGCCAGCAGCTTAGGGCGGGAGCTCGACGAGCAGTACTTC. This translates into CASSLGRELDEQYF.

Of note for this clonotype: A read error may explain this, as a much larger clone is one base away. In nucleotides, the CDR3 is TGTGCCAGTAGTATAAGGTCCTACGAGCAGTTCTTC. Amino acids: CASSIRSYEQFF. V is TRBV19 and J is TRBJ2-7; D is unclear. The J call may not be correct, given that the DNA end is closer to TRBJ2-1. Germline CDR1 and CDR2: LNHDA and SQIVND (reference sequence). This CDR3 comprises 12 residues.

With respect to this clonotype: A much larger clone lies one base from this, so it may be a read error. The CDR3 here is CASSPREAEGDEQYF. The CDR3 DNA reads TGTGCCAGCAGTCCTCGCGAGGCGGAAGGCGATGAGCAGTACTTC. The genes are TRBV7-3 and TRBJ2-4; D gene ambiguous. Germline V lookup: CDR1 SGHTA, CDR2 FQGTGA. Trimming took off 6 bases at V and 13 bases at J, with 25 bases between the two ends. The CDR3 consists of 15 residues. The full variable domain, rest sourced from reference TRBV7-3 and TRBJ2-4, is GAGVSQTPSNKVTEKGKYVELRCDPISGHTALYWYRQSLGQGPEFLIYFQGTGAADDSGLPNDRFFAVRPEGSVSTLKIQRTERGDSAVYLCASSPREAEGDEQYFGAGTRLSVL.

The chain has TRBV7-2 and TRBJ2-7, with D possibly being TRBD2 (6 bases). The V end was cut by 2 bases, the J end by 7 bases, with 15 bases between. The CDR3 is made up of 14 amino acids. Germline V gives CDR1 SGHTA, CDR2 FQGNSA. In DNA, the CDR3 is TGTGCCAGCAGCTTATCACGACCAGCGGGTGAGCAGTACTTC. Its translation: CASSLSRPAGEQYF.

The chain has TRBV7-3 and TRBJ2-5; D is undetermined. With the DNA end fitting TRBJ2-1 better, the J assignment may be wrong. This CDR3 has 13 amino acids. Germline CDR1 and CDR2: SGHTA and FQGTGA. The CDR3 here is CASSESQYNEQFF. CDR3 coding DNA: TGTGCCAGCAGCGAAAGTCAGTACAATGAGCAGTTCTTC.

Many counts were recorded for this clonotype. V is TRBV2 and J is TRBJ2-5; a weak D match, TRBD2 (7 bases). V dropped 5 bases and J dropped 4 bases, with 17 bases sitting between them. The CDR3 extends over 15 amino acids. Germline CDR1 and CDR2: SNHLY and FYNNEI. CDR3 protein: CASSRGAARAETQYF. The CDR3 DNA is TGTGCCAGCAGTCGGGGGGCCGCGAGGGCAGAGACCCAGTACTTC. Full variable domain (rest looked up from reference TRBV2 and TRBJ2-5): EPEVTQTPSHQVTQMGQEVILRCVPISNHLYFYWYRQILGQKVEFLVSFYNNEISEKSEIFDDQFSVERPDGSNFTLKIRSTKLEDSAMYFCASSRGAARAETQYFGPGTRLLVL.

This clonotype occurred a few times. The chain employs TRBV7-2 and TRBJ2-7; 11 nucleotides line up with TRBD1. TRBJ2-1 explains the end of the DNA better; the J call may be wrong. CDR1 is SGHTA and CDR2 is FQGNSA in the germline V gene. The length of the CDR3 is 15 residues. In nucleotides, the CDR3 is TGTGCCAGCAGACCCGGGACAGGGGGGGGAAATGAGCAGTTCTTC. Translated: CASRPGTGGGNEQFF.

This clonotype occurred a few times. This sequence joins TRBV7-2 and TRBJ2-5; TRBD2 aligns across 8 bases. Germline trimming cut 1 base from V and 1 base from J; bases unmatched to any gene: 8. The CDR3 runs to 17 residues. Germline CDR1 reads SGHTA; CDR2 reads FQGNSA. CDR3 amino acids: CASSLVHGGAPQETQYF. The CDR3 DNA reads TGTGCCAGCAGCTTAGTCCACGGGGGGGCCCCCCAAGAGACCCAGTACTTC.

In regard to this clonotype: This sequence may be a read error, since a much larger clone differs from it by one base. The rearrangement uses TRBV27 and TRBJ2-5; D uncertain. V was clipped by 0 bases and J by 11 bases, with 13 bases between them. In germline, CDR1 is MNHEY, CDR2 SMNVEV (reference sequence). The CDR3 covers 13 residues. This chain's CDR3 is CASSLSIVHEQYF. For the CDR3, the DNA is TGTGCCAGCAGTTTATCTATAGTGCATGAGCAGTACTTC.

This clonotype was observed many times. Here the CDR3 DNA reads TGTGCCAGCTCTCGGGACAGGGCGTCTCTCGAGCAGTACTTC. It is translated as CASSRDRASLEQYF. V is TRBV18 and J is TRBJ2-7, with 9 bases matching TRBD1. V lost 6 bases and J lost 6; bases outside the gene matches: 9. This CDR3 is built from 14 residues. Per germline, CDR1 KGHSH and CDR2 LQKENI.

The V gene is TRBV5-1, the J gene TRBJ1-3; TRBD1 aligns across 10 bases. The trim removed 4 bases at V and 3 bases at J, leaving 7 bases unmatched. Germline CDR1 reads SGHRS; CDR2 reads YFSETQ. CDR3 length equals 16 residues. The CDR3 is CASSLTTGGNGNTIYF. For the CDR3, the DNA is TGCGCCAGCAGCCTCACGACAGGGGGCAATGGAAACACCATATATTTT.

In regard to this clonotype: Here the CDR3 omits its conserved ending phenylalanine or tryptophan, so a read error is the likely source. The DNA is left out, because the CDR3 cannot be placed on it with certainty; the CDR3 is given as TCRdb lists it. The chain employs TRBV7-3 and TRBJ2-7; the table gives TRBD1 as D, unverified against the DNA. Ends included, the CDR3 has 17 residues. CDR1 and CDR2 from the germline V gene are SGHTA and FQGTGA. CDR3 sequence: CASSLTGDRLYEQYFGS.

This rearrangement joins TRBV7-4 to TRBJ2-7; 9 nucleotides align to TRBD1. The end of the DNA fits TRBJ1-2 better, so the J call may be wrong. Germline V gene lookup returns CDR1 SGHVT and CDR2 SQSDAQ. This CDR3 is built from 17 residues. CDR3 bases: TGTGCCAGCAGCTCACATATACCCGGACAGGGGAGGAATGGCTACACCTTC. Residues: CASSSHIPGQGRNGYTF.

This clonotype was picked up many times. This rearrangement joins TRBV6-1 to TRBJ2-5, with D perhaps TRBD1 (5 bases). CDR3 length equals 13 residues. Germline loops: CDR1 MNHNS, CDR2 SASEGT. V was clipped by 10 bases and J by 7 bases, with 19 bases between them. The CDR3 DNA is TGTGCCATCAGGGAATTTTCTGGCGGGACCCAGTACTTC. Translating gives CAIREFSGGTQYF.

This clonotype was observed at least ten times. The chain combines TRBV11-2 with TRBJ2-1; TRBD2 might be the D (5 bases). The germline V and J ends were trimmed by 1 base and 9 bases, with 13 bases remaining between them. The germline V gene has CDR1 SGHAT and CDR2 FQNNGV. The CDR3 consists of 14 residues. The CDR3 coding sequence is TGTGCCAGCAGCTTAGCGGGATTTGTCGGTGAGCAGTTCTTC. It codes for CASSLAGFVGEQFF.

The gene calls are TRBV11-2 and TRBJ2-5; 9 positions match TRBD2. The end of the DNA is better explained by TRBJ2-7, so the J call may be wrong. The CDR3 length is 17 residues. In germline, CDR1 is SGHAT, CDR2 FQNNGV. CDR3 sequence: CASSLSYSGRNSYEQYF. The CDR3 DNA follows: TGTGCCAGCAGCTTATCGTACAGCGGGAGGAACTCCTACGAGCAGTACTTC.

This clonotype was recorded many times. The gene calls are TRBV14 and TRBJ2-5; 9 bases are shared with TRBD2. The CDR3 has 17 amino acids. In germline, CDR1 is SGHDN, CDR2 FVKESK. J gave up 1 base and V 1 base, and 7 bases lay outside the gene matches. This chain's CDR3 is CASSQVASGVPQETQYF. The CDR3, as DNA: TGTGCCAGCAGCCAAGTGGCTAGCGGGGTTCCCCAAGAGACCCAGTACTTC.

Many counts were recorded for this clonotype. V gene TRBV7-9 combines with J gene TRBJ2-3, with TRBD2 as a possible D gene (5 bases). CDR3 length: 15 residues. CDR1 and CDR2 (germline): SEHNR, FQNEAQ (reference sequence). With 6 bases removed from V and 14 bases from J, the gap between germline ends came to 27 bases. The chain's CDR3 is CASRLPGLQTGELYF. CDR3 sequence (DNA): TGTGCCAGCAGGTTACCGGGATTACAAACCGGGGAGCTGTATTTT. Drawing the rest from reference TRBV7-9 and TRBJ2-3, the complete variable domain is DTGVSQNPRHKITKRGQNVTFRCDPISEHNRLYWYRQTLGQGPEFLTYFQNEAQLEKSRLLSDRFSAERPKGSFSTLEIQRTEQGDSAMYLCASRLPGLQTGELYFGPGTRLTVL.